This passage covers 17 T cell receptor beta chains from one sample sequenced in a study of shared clonotypes between healthy human individuals. Clones were read by immunoSEQ multiplex PCR, and TCRdb kept only the in-frame ones, dropping some. The data hold 950,000 to 1,300,000 clones, with approximately 76% observed a single time. Sequencing was done on a sample of memory CD4+ T cells sorted from blood. The subset here: CD45RA-negative fraction. The origin of the receptors is a man between 18 and 29 years old in good health.

V usage is TRBV27 and J usage is TRBJ1-1; D unresolved. The length of the CDR3 is 13 residues. Germline-derived CDR1 and CDR2 are MNHEY and SMNVEV (reference sequence). The V gene lost 10 bases and the J gene lost 6 bases, with 18 bases spanning the gap. The CDR3 region has the DNA TGTGCCACCGGCCCGAATGGTAAAGCTGAAGCTTTCTTT. This encodes CATGPNGKAEAFF.

The rearrangement links TRBV27 to TRBJ2-5, with a weak D call TRBD1 (5 bases). Germline V CDR1 and CDR2: MNHEY, SMNVEV (reference sequence). This CDR3 has 15 residues. Trimming cost V 6 bases and J 7 bases, with 21 bases left between them. CDR3 amino acids: CASRQGGAVLGTQYF. CDR3 bases: TGTGCCAGCAGGCAGGGCGGCGCCGTACTGGGGACCCAGTACTTC.

The sample holds many counts of this clone. The V gene is TRBV6-5, the J gene TRBJ1-1; D may be TRBD1 (6 bases). The germline V gene has CDR1 MNHEY and CDR2 SVGAGI. The CDR3 runs 15 residues. Between the trimmed V and J ends, which lost 6 bases and 7 bases, there was a span of 21 bases. This chain's CDR3 is CASSLGGGGGVEAFF. DNA for the CDR3: TGTGCCAGCAGCCTTGGAGGGGGAGGAGGAGTTGAAGCTTTCTTT.

The chain joins TRBV25-1 to TRBJ1-6, with unresolved D. This CDR3 is 14 amino acids long. The germline CDR1 and CDR2 sequences are MGHDK and SYGVNS. V was pared by 1 base and J by 10 bases, with 11 bases between. In nucleotides, the CDR3 is TGTGCCAGCAGTGAATTGAGGCCGCGGTCACCCCTCCACTTT. Its translation is CASSELRPRSPLHF.

The gene calls are TRBV4-1 and TRBJ2-1; 7 nucleotides match TRBD2. Germline V CDR1 and CDR2: MGHRA, YSYEKL. This CDR3 is built from 15 residues. J gave up 6 bases and V 8 bases, and 13 bases lay outside the gene matches. Here the CDR3 reads CASADILAGGNEQFF. CDR3 nucleotide sequence: TGCGCCAGCGCCGATATCTTAGCGGGCGGCAATGAGCAGTTCTTC.

This clone was counted only a few times. The J gene is TRBJ1-1, the V gene TRBV4-3, with D possibly TRBD1 on 6 matching bases. CDR3 length: 14 amino acids. Trimming stripped 0 bases from V and 4 bases from J, with 9 bases between. Looked up from germline, CDR1 is LGHNA and CDR2 is YSLEER. Here the CDR3 DNA reads TGCGCCAGCAGCCAAGATAGGGGGTCCACTGAAGCTTTCTTT. Translation gives CASSQDRGSTEAFF.

The gene calls are TRBV6-1 and TRBJ1-5; D ambiguous. Germline CDR1 and CDR2: MNHNS and SASEGT. The V and J ends lost 6 bases and 3 bases respectively, with 6 bases between them. CDR3 size: 12 residues. The CDR3 region is CASRELNQPQHF. The CDR3 DNA is TGTGCCAGCAGAGAGCTCAATCAGCCCCAGCATTTT.

Concerning this clone itself: This sample also contains other DNA sequences that code for the same CDR3. The CDR3 region is CASSLAGENIQYF. CDR3 DNA: TGCGCCAGCAGCTTGGCTGGGGAAAACATTCAGTACTTC. This chain joins TRBV5-1 and TRBJ2-4; D call uncertain. V was pared by 0 bases and J by 5 bases, with 6 bases between. The CDR3 sequence is 13 residues long. Germline V gene sequence: CDR1 SGHRS, CDR2 YFSETQ.

Only one count was recorded for this clone. This chain links TRBV11-2 with TRBJ1-1, with a tentative D call TRBD1 (5 bases). This CDR3 spans 15 amino acids. CDR1 and CDR2 (germline): SGHAT, FQNNGV. Trimming shortened V by 6 bases and J by 7 bases, and 21 bases separated the two germline ends. Here the CDR3 DNA reads TGTGCCAGCAGTCCTGGGGACGGGGGTCTCAGTGAAGCTTTCTTT. Translation: CASSPGDGGLSEAFF. Variable domain in full (rest from reference TRBV11-2 and TRBJ1-1): EAGVAQSPRYKIIEKRQSVAFWCNPISGHATLYWYQQILGQGPKLLIQFQNNGVVDDSQLPKDRFSAERLKGVDSTLKIQPAKLEDSAVYLCASSPGDGGLSEAFFGQGTRLTVV.

The CDR3 loop is CATSRQGTNEKLFF. The CDR3, as DNA: TGTGCCACCAGCAGACAGGGGACTAATGAAAAACTGTTTTTT. This sequence joins TRBV15 and TRBJ1-4; D is perhaps TRBD1 (6 bases). Per the germline V gene, CDR1 is LNHNV and CDR2 is YYDKDF (reference sequence). Between the trimmed V and J ends, which lost 2 bases and 2 bases, there was a span of 6 bases. This CDR3 contains 14 residues.

Many counts were recorded for this clone. This same CDR3 is encoded by further DNA sequences in the sample. J is TRBJ2-2 and V is TRBV5-1; D is unclear. The germline V gene has CDR1 SGHRS and CDR2 YFSETQ. The CDR3 sequence is 12 residues long. The germline V and J ends were trimmed by 4 bases and 1 base, with 2 bases remaining between them. CDR3: CASSLNTGELFF. CDR3 nucleotide sequence: TGCGCCAGCAGCCTGAACACCGGGGAGCTGTTTTTT.

The J gene is TRBJ2-7, the V gene TRBV11-2; TRBD1 matches 7 bases. The V gene end was trimmed by 4 bases and the J gene end by 1 base; junction bases not matched to a gene: 4. The CDR3 contains 14 residues. Germline V CDR1 and CDR2: SGHAT, FQNNGV. CDR3 sequence reads: CASSSTGVSYEQYF. CDR3 nucleotides: TGTGCCAGCAGCTCAACAGGGGTTTCCTACGAGCAGTACTTC.

This clone showed up many times. The chain carries TRBV7-6 and TRBJ2-1; 8 bases map to TRBD2. The length of the CDR3 is 17 residues. Trimming cost V 1 base and J 0 bases; bases outside gene matches: 5. Germline-derived CDR1 and CDR2 are SGHVS and FNYEAQ. As DNA, the CDR3 is TGTGCCAGCAGCTTAGATAGTGGACTAGCCTCCTACAATGAGCAGTTCTTC. Its translation is CASSLDSGLASYNEQFF.

This chain connects TRBV9 to TRBJ2-3, with TRBD2 matching 8 bases. Losses at the gene ends were 4 bases for V and 6 bases for J; bases not matched to a gene: 7. This CDR3 comprises 14 residues. Germline CDR1 is SGDLS and CDR2 is YYNGEE. The CDR3 here is CASSLSGGRDTQYF. In DNA form, the CDR3 reads TGTGCCAGCAGCTTAAGCGGGGGTCGGGATACGCAGTATTTT. The whole variable domain, filled in from reference TRBV9 and TRBJ2-3, reads DSGVTQTPKHLITATGQRVTLRCSPRSGDLSVYWYQQSLDQGLQFLIQYYNGEERAKGNILERFSAQQFPDLHSELNLSSLELGDSALYFCASSLSGGRDTQYFGPGTRLTVL.

This clone was detected many times. This rearrangement joins TRBV29-1 to TRBJ2-7, with D maybe TRBD2 (5 bases). The CDR3 is 15 amino acids. Trimming cost V 2 bases and J 4 bases, with 18 bases left between them. Germline values: CDR1 SQVTM, CDR2 ANQGSEA. Here the CDR3 DNA reads TGCAGCGTTGAACATGGGTTCCTAGGCGGGTACGAGCAGTACTTC. It translates to CSVEHGFLGGYEQYF.

With respect to this clone: Being one base from a much bigger clone, this may be a read error. This sample includes further DNA sequences coding for the same CDR3. This sequence joins TRBV28 and TRBJ2-7; D unclear. V gave up 6 bases and J gave up 3 bases, with 3 bases separating them. The V gene's germline CDR1 is MDHEN and CDR2 SYDVKM. This CDR3 spans 10 amino acids. The CDR3 DNA reads TGTGCCAGCAGGGGCTACGAGCAGTACTTC. Its translation: CASRGYEQYF.

The V gene is TRBV19, the J gene TRBJ1-1, with D perhaps matching TRBD1 (6 bases). V lost 5 bases and J 10 bases, leaving 23 bases between the germline ends. CDR1 is LNHDA and CDR2 is SQIVND in the germline V gene (reference sequence). This CDR3 has 15 residues. The CDR3 nucleotides read TGTGCCAGTAGTGAAGCGGCCCACGTTCAAGGGGGAGCTTTCTTT. Translation: CASSEAAHVQGGAFF.